Listed below are T cell receptor beta chains from one sample, sequenced in a study of blood T cell repertoires in COVID-19. Clones were sequenced by immunoSEQ multiplex PCR, and TCRdb holds only the in-frame ones, with some missing. The sample has about 270,000 clones, about 87% seen once. Sequencing was carried out using PBMCs or T cells enriched from blood (not recorded which). These TCRs come from a woman younger than 45 with acute COVID-19. The CDR3 runs from the conserved cysteine through the conserved F or W. The D gene is left open where the match is weak. Rows give clone size only sometimes, using once, few, many, or a class for an expanded clone.

DNA: TGTGCCAGCAGCCCCCCCGCTAGGTGGGTAGCGGGAGTAGATACGCAGTATTTT
CDR3: CASSPPARWVAGVDTQYF
V: TRBV7-2
D: TRBD2
size: -
J: TRBJ2-3

DNA: TGTGCCAGTAGTGTCCGGGACTCAAGGAACACCGGGGAGCTGTTTTTT
CDR3: CASSVRDSRNTGELFF
V: TRBV19
D: -
size: once
J: TRBJ2-2

DNA: TGTGCCAGTAGTCTACAGGGACGGAACACTGAAGCTTTCTTT
CDR3: CASSLQGRNTEAFF
V: TRBV19
D: -
size: -
J: TRBJ1-1

DNA: TGTGCCAGCAGTTTAGGTGGCACCGTTTACACTGAAGCTTTCTTT
CDR3: CASSLGGTVYTEAFF
V: TRBV27
D: -
size: -
J: TRBJ1-1

DNA: TGTGCCAGTAGTATAGATCAGGGGGCCAATGAGCAGTTCTTC
CDR3: CASSIDQGANEQFF
V: TRBV19
D: TRBD1
size: -
J: TRBJ2-1

DNA: TGTGCCAGCAGAGCGTCCTTTACTAGCGGGGTTTACAATGAGCAGTTCTTC
CDR3: CASRASFTSGVYNEQFF
V: TRBV7-9
D: TRBD2
size: -
J: TRBJ2-1

DNA: TGTGCCAGCAGCCAAGGTACTAGCGGGAACAATGAGCAGTTCTTC
CDR3: CASSQGTSGNNEQFF
V: TRBV3-1/TRBV3-2
D: TRBD2
size: once
J: TRBJ2-1

DNA: TGCAGCGCGAGATCGCCCAGGGGTGGCACAGATACGCAGTATTTT
CDR3: CSARSPRGGTDTQYF
V: TRBV29-1
D: -
size: -
J: TRBJ2-3

DNA: TGTGCCAGCAGAGCAGGGGGAGATGAGCAGTTCTTC
CDR3: CASRAGGDEQFF
V: TRBV2
D: TRBD1
size: -
J: TRBJ2-1

DNA: TGTGCCAGCAGTTACGGGACTAGCAGGGTGGCCGGGGAGCTGTTTTTT
CDR3: CASSYGTSRVAGELFF
V: TRBV6-2/TRBV6-3
D: TRBD2
size: -
J: TRBJ2-2

DNA: TGTGCCAGCAGCCTCACTAGCGGCCTCTCCTACAATGAGCAGTTCTTC
CDR3: CASSLTSGLSYNEQFF
V: TRBV7-9
D: TRBD2
size: -
J: TRBJ2-1

DNA: TGTGCCAGCAGTACTCAAGGACTGCGGGGAGGAAACACCATATATTTT
CDR3: CASSTQGLRGGNTIYF
V: TRBV6-2/TRBV6-3
D: -
size: -
J: TRBJ1-3

DNA: TGTGCCAGCAGCCAACAGGGGGCAGAGACCCAGTACTTC
CDR3: CASSQQGAETQYF
V: TRBV3-1/TRBV3-2
D: TRBD1
size: few
J: TRBJ2-5

DNA: TGTGCCAGCAGGAGACAGGGGGTATTAGATACGCAGTATTTT
CDR3: CASRRQGVLDTQYF
V: TRBV6-5
D: TRBD1
size: -
J: TRBJ2-3

DNA: TGTGCCAGCAGCTCGACCCCGGAGGAAGGCTACGAGCAGTACTTC
CDR3: CASSSTPEEGYEQYF
V: TRBV13
D: -
size: -
J: TRBJ2-7

DNA: TGTGCCAGCAGCCCTCCGGGCTACGAGCAGTACTTC
CDR3: CASSPPGYEQYF
V: TRBV7-9
D: -
size: once
J: TRBJ2-7

DNA: TGTGCCAGTAGCTCATGGACTAGCGGGAGGTACGAGCAGTACTTC
CDR3: CASSSWTSGRYEQYF
V: TRBV19
D: TRBD2
size: -
J: TRBJ2-7

DNA: TGTGCCAGCAGCAAGCCTAGCGGGAGGGGCCCTGGGGCCAACGTCCTGACTTTC
CDR3: CASSKPSGRGPGANVLTF
V: TRBV21-1
D: -
size: -
J: TRBJ2-6

DNA: TGTGCCAGCAGTTCCTACAGGGAAGGTAGTTCCTACGAGCAGTACTTC
CDR3: CASSSYREGSSYEQYF
V: TRBV27
D: -
size: -
J: TRBJ2-7

DNA: TGTGCCAGCAGTGAAGGGACAGGCGACCAGCCCCAGCATTTT
CDR3: CASSEGTGDQPQHF
V: TRBV6-1
D: TRBD1
size: -
J: TRBJ1-5

DNA: TGTGCCAGCTCACCAGGCTCTAGCACAGATACGCAGTATTTT
CDR3: CASSPGSSTDTQYF
V: TRBV18
D: -
size: -
J: TRBJ2-3

DNA: TGTGCCAGCAGCCCAGTCGGGGGGAACACTGAAGCTTTCTTT
CDR3: CASSPVGGNTEAFF
V: TRBV6-2/TRBV6-3
D: -
size: -
J: TRBJ1-1

DNA: TGTGCCAGTAGTGGTACAGGGGGCAATTCACCCCTCCACTTT
CDR3: CASSGTGGNSPLHF
V: TRBV19
D: TRBD1
size: -
J: TRBJ1-6

DNA: TGTGCCAGCAGCGTAGAAGAGGGGGCAAGTGTCTTTGAAGCTTTCTTT
CDR3: CASSVEEGASVFEAFF
V: TRBV9
D: TRBD1
size: -
J: TRBJ1-1

DNA: TGTGCCAGCAGTTACGGACTAGCGGTCACAGATACGCAGTATTTT
CDR3: CASSYGLAVTDTQYF
V: TRBV6-5
D: TRBD2
size: -
J: TRBJ2-3

DNA: TGTGCCAGCAGTGAGTCCAGGGGACAGCCCCAGCATTTT
CDR3: CASSESRGQPQHF
V: TRBV6-1
D: -
size: few
J: TRBJ1-5

DNA: TGCGCCAGCAGCTTGGGCCTAGCGGGTCAAGAGGAGCTGTTTTTT
CDR3: CASSLGLAGQEELFF
V: TRBV5-1
D: TRBD2
size: -
J: TRBJ2-2

DNA: TGTGCCAGCAGTTACTCGAGTGGAGCAACTAATGAAAAACTGTTTTTT
CDR3: CASSYSSGATNEKLFF
V: TRBV6-5
D: -
size: -
J: TRBJ1-4

DNA: TGTGCCAGTAGTATATCCCTAAGCTCCTACAATGAGCAGTTCTTC
CDR3: CASSISLSSYNEQFF
V: TRBV19
D: -
size: -
J: TRBJ2-1

DNA: TGTGCCAGTAGTATAGCGGGAGGGACTTCCTACGAGCAGTACTTC
CDR3: CASSIAGGTSYEQYF
V: TRBV19
D: TRBD2
size: -
J: TRBJ2-7

DNA: TGTGCCAGCGGGATACCTTTTAGCGGGACAGATACGCAGTATTTT
CDR3: CASGIPFSGTDTQYF
V: TRBV27
D: TRBD2
size: -
J: TRBJ2-3

DNA: TGTGCCAGCAATCTACAGGTTGACACTGAAGCTTTCTTT
CDR3: CASNLQVDTEAFF
V: TRBV6-5
D: -
size: -
J: TRBJ1-1

DNA: TGTGCCAGCAGCCCTGTGACGGGACTAGCCAAAAACATTCAGTACTTC
CDR3: CASSPVTGLAKNIQYF
V: TRBV7-2
D: -
size: -
J: TRBJ2-4

DNA: TGTGCCAGCAGCTCCACAGGAGCAACTAATGAAAAACTGTTTTTT
CDR3: CASSSTGATNEKLFF
V: TRBV7-6
D: -
size: -
J: TRBJ1-4

DNA: TGCGCCAGCAGTCAATCAATCTTCCCTGGTCTGCGCGAGCAGTACTTC
CDR3: CASSQSIFPGLREQYF
V: TRBV23-1
D: -
size: -
J: TRBJ2-7

DNA: TGTGCCAGCAGTAATACAGGGACGGCTAATGAAAAACTGTTTTTT
CDR3: CASSNTGTANEKLFF
V: TRBV9
D: -
size: -
J: TRBJ1-4

DNA: TGTGCCAGCTGCCCGACAGCGAACACTGAAGCTTTCTTT
CDR3: CASCPTANTEAFF
V: TRBV18
D: -
size: -
J: TRBJ1-1

DNA: TGTGCCAGCAGCCCAGGGACTAGCGGGAGACTCAATGAGCAGTTCTTC
CDR3: CASSPGTSGRLNEQFF
V: TRBV7-2
D: TRBD2
size: -
J: TRBJ2-1

DNA: TGTGCCAGTAGTATCCGCGGGCAGCTGAATGAAAAACTGTTTTTT
CDR3: CASSIRGQLNEKLFF
V: TRBV19
D: -
size: -
J: TRBJ1-4

DNA: TGCGCCAGCAGCCAATCGGGTCGAGAGCAGTTCTTC
CDR3: CASSQSGREQFF
V: TRBV4-3
D: -
size: -
J: TRBJ2-1

DNA: TGTGCCAGCAGTGACGCAGGCAGCTCCTACAATGAGCAGTTCTTC
CDR3: CASSDAGSSYNEQFF
V: TRBV6-4
D: -
size: -
J: TRBJ2-1

DNA: TGTGCCAGCAGTCCCGGTAGTTCGGGTCAGCCCCAGCATTTT
CDR3: CASSPGSSGQPQHF
V: TRBV6-2/TRBV6-3
D: -
size: -
J: TRBJ1-5

DNA: TGTGCCAGCAGCCCGCCGGGACAGGGGAGCACAGATACGCAGTATTTT
CDR3: CASSPPGQGSTDTQYF
V: TRBV3-1/TRBV3-2
D: TRBD1
size: -
J: TRBJ2-3

DNA: TGTGCCAGCACCCGCCGAAAGGCTAGCGGGAGACCCTACTCCTACAATGAGCAGTTCTTC
CDR3: CASTRRKASGRPYSYNEQFF
V: TRBV27
D: TRBD2
size: -
J: TRBJ2-1

DNA: TGTGCCACCAGTGAGGGGCCCTACGAGCAGTACTTC
CDR3: CATSEGPYEQYF
V: TRBV24-1
D: -
size: -
J: TRBJ2-7

DNA: TGTGCCAGCAGCTTATCCGGGGGTAACGAGCAGTTCTTC
CDR3: CASSLSGGNEQFF
V: TRBV13
D: -
size: once
J: TRBJ2-1

DNA: TGTGCCAGCAGTTTGAGGACAGTGAACACTGAAGCTTTCTTT
CDR3: CASSLRTVNTEAFF
V: TRBV28
D: -
size: -
J: TRBJ1-1

DNA: TGTGCCAGCAGCTCAATCTCCGCCCTAGCGGGGGAACTCACAGATACGCAGTATTTT
CDR3: CASSSISALAGELTDTQYF
V: TRBV5-7
D: TRBD2
size: -
J: TRBJ2-3

DNA: TGTGCCAGCAGCTCGAAGGGGGTTAACTATGGCTACACCTTC
CDR3: CASSSKGVNYGYTF
V: TRBV5-4
D: -
size: -
J: TRBJ1-2

DNA: TGTGCCAGCAGCTTAGGTAGCGGACTGATAAATGAGCAGTTCTTC
CDR3: CASSLGSGLINEQFF
V: TRBV11-3
D: -
size: -
J: TRBJ2-1

DNA: TGTGCCAGCAGTGAACGGTTCCCCGGACAGGGCGGAGACAATGAGCAGTTCTTC
CDR3: CASSERFPGQGGDNEQFF
V: TRBV6-1
D: TRBD1
size: -
J: TRBJ2-1

DNA: TGTGCCAGCTCACCATGGACACAGGGTGAGCAGTTCTTC
CDR3: CASSPWTQGEQFF
V: TRBV18
D: -
size: -
J: TRBJ2-1

DNA: TGTGCCTGGAGTAAGGGACTCACCTACAATGAGCAGTTCTTC
CDR3: CAWSKGLTYNEQFF
V: TRBV30
D: -
size: -
J: TRBJ2-1

DNA: TGTGCCAGCTCACCACGGGAGTTCCACGAGCAGTACTTC
CDR3: CASSPREFHEQYF
V: TRBV18
D: -
size: -
J: TRBJ2-7